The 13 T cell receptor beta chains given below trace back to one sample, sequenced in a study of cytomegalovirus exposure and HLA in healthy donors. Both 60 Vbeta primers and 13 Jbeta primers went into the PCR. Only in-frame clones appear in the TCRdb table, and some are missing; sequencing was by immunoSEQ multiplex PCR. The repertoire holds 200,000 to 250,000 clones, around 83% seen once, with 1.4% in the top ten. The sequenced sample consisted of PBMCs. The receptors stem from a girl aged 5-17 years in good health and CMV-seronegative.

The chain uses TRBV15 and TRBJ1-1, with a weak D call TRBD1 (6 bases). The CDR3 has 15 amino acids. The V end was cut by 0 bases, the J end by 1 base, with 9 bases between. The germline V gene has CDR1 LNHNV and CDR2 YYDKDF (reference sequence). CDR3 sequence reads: CATSRDRTENTEAFF. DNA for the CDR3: TGTGCCACCAGCAGAGATAGGACAGAGAACACTGAAGCTTTCTTT.

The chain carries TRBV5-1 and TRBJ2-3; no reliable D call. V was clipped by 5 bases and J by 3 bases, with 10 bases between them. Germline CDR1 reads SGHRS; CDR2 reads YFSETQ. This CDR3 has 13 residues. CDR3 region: CASRTVETDTQYF. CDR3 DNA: TGCGCCAGCAGGACTGTAGAAACAGATACGCAGTATTTT.

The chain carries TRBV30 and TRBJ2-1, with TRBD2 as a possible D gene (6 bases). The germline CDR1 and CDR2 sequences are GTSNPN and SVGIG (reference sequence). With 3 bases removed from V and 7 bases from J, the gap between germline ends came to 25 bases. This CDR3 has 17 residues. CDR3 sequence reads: CAWRPNLRLVFKNEQFF. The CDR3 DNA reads TGTGCCTGGAGGCCAAACCTCAGACTAGTCTTTAAGAATGAGCAGTTCTTC.

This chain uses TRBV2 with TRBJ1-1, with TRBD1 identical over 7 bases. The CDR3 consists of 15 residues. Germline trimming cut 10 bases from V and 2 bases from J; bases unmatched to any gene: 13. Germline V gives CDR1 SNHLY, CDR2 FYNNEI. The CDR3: CATTSIGTVNTEAFF. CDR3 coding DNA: TGTGCCACAACGTCTATCGGGACAGTAAACACTGAAGCTTTCTTT. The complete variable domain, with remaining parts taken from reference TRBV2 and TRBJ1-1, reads EPEVTQTPSHQVTQMGQEVILRCVPISNHLYFYWYRQILGQKVEFLVSFYNNEISEKSEIFDDQFSVERPDGSNFTLKIRSTKLEDSAMYFCATTSIGTVNTEAFFGQGTRLTVV.

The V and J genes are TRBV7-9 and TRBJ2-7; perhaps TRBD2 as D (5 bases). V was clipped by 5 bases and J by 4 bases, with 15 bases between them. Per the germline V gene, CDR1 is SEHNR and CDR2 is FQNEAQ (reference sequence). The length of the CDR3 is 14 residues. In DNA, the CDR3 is TGTGCCAGCAGCCGAACCGGGGTCGAGTACGAGCAGTACTTC. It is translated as CASSRTGVEYEQYF.

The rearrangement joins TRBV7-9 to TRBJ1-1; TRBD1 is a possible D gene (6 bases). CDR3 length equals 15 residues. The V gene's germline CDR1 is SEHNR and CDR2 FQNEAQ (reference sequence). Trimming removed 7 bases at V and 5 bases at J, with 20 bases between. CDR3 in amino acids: CASTPTGTLSTEAFF. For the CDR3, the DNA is TGTGCCAGCACGCCGACCGGGACACTCTCTACTGAAGCTTTCTTT.

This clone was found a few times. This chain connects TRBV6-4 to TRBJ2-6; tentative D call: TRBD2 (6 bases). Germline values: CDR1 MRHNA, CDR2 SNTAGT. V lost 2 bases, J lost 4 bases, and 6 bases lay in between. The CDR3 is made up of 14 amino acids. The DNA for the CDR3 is TGTGCCAGCAGTGACCGGGGGGGGGCCAACGTCCTGACTTTC. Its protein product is CASSDRGGANVLTF.

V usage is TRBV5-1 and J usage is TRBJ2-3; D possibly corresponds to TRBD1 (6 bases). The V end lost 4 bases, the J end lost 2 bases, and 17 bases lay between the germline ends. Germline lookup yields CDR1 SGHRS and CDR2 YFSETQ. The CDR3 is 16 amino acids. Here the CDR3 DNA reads TGCGCCAGCAGCCGTCATAGACAGGTTGACACAGATACGCAGTATTTT. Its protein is CASSRHRQVDTDTQYF.

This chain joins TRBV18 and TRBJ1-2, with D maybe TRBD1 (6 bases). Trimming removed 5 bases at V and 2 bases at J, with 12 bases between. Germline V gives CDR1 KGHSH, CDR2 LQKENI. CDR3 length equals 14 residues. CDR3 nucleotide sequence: TGTGCCAGCTCATCGGACAGCAAGAACTATGGCTACACCTTC. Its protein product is CASSSDSKNYGYTF.

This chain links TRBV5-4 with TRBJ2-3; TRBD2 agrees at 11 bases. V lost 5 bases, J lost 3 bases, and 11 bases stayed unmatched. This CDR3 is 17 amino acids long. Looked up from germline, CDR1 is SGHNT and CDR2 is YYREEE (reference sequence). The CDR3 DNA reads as TGTGCCAGCAGTCTAATAGCGGGGGGGCCTCGGACAGATACGCAGTATTTT. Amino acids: CASSLIAGGPRTDTQYF.

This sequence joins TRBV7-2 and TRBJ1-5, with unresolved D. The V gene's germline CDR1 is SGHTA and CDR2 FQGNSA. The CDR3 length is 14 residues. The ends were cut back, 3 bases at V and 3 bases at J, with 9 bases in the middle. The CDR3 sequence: CASSFGIPNQPQHF. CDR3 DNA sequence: TGTGCCAGCAGCTTCGGGATACCCAATCAGCCCCAGCATTTT.

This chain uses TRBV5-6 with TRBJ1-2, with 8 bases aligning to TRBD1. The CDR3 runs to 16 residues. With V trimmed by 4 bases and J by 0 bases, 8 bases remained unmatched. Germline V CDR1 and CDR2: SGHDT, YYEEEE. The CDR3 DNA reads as TGTGCCAGCAGCCGGACAGGGTTTGGAGCTAACTATGGCTACACCTTC. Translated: CASSRTGFGANYGYTF.

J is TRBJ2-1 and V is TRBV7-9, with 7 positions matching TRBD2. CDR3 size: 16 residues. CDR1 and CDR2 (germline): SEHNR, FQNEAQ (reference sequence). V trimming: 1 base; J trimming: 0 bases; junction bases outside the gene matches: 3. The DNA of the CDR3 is TGTGCCAGCAGCTTAGACGGGGAGGGCTCCTACAATGAGCAGTTCTTC. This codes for CASSLDGEGSYNEQFF.